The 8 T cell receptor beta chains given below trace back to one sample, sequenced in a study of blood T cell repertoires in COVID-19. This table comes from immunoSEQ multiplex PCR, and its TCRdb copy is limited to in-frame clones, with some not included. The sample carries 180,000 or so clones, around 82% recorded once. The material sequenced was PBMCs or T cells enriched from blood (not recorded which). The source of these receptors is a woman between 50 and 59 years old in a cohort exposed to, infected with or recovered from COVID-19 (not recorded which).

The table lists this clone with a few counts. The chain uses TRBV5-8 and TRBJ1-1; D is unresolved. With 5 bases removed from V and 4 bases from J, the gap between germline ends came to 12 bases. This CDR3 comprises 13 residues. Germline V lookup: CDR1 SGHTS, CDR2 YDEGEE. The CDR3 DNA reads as TGTGCCAGCAGGCACTCAGGTGGCACTGAAGCTTTCTTT. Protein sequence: CASRHSGGTEAFF.

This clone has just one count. The CDR3 sequence: CATSPRTGAVYGYTF. Written as DNA, the CDR3 is TGTGCCACCAGCCCTAGGACAGGGGCAGTCTATGGCTACACCTTC. The chain couples TRBV15 to TRBJ1-2; 9 bases align to TRBD1. This CDR3 is built from 15 residues. V lost 5 bases and J lost 4; bases outside the gene matches: 8. The germline V gene has CDR1 LNHNV and CDR2 YYDKDF (reference sequence).

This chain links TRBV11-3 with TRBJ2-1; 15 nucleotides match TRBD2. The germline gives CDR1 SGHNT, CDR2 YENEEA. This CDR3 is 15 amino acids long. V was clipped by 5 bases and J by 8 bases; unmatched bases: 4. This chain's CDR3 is CASSRGLAGGDEQFF. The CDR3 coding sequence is TGTGCCAGCAGCCGGGGACTAGCGGGGGGAGATGAGCAGTTCTTC.

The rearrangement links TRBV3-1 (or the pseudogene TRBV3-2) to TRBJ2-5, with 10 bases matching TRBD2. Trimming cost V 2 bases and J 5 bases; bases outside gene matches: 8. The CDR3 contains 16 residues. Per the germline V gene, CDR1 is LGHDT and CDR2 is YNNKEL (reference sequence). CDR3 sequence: CASSQRLAGEGETQYF. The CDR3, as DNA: TGTGCCAGCAGCCAACGGCTAGCGGGAGAGGGGGAGACCCAGTACTTC.

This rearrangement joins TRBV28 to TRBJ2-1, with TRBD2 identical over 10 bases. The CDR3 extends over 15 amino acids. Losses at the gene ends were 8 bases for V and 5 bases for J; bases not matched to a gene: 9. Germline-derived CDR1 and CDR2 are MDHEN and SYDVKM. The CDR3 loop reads CASHTLAGVNNEQFF. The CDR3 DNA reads TGTGCCAGCCACACTCTAGCGGGGGTAAACAATGAGCAGTTCTTC.

In DNA form, the CDR3 reads TGTGCCAGCAACCTTCGGGGGAATCAGCCCCAGCATTTT. Translated, it gives CASNLRGNQPQHF. J is TRBJ1-5 and V is TRBV28; the D gene is possibly TRBD1 (5 bases). This CDR3 spans 13 amino acids. Germline V gene data show CDR1 as MDHEN and CDR2 as SYDVKM. The V and J ends lost 7 bases and 4 bases respectively, with 11 bases between them.

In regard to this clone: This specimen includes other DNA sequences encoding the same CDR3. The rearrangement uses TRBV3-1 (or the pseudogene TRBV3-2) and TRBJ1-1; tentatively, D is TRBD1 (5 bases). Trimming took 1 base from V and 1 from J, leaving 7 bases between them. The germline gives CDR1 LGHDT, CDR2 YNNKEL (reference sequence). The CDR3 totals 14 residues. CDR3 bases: TGTGCCAGCAGCCAAGTCCAGGGGAACACTGAAGCTTTCTTT. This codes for CASSQVQGNTEAFF.

The CDR3 bases are TGTGCCAGCAGCCCGACTAGCGGAGGGGGCACAGATACGCAGTATTTT. This sequence encodes CASSPTSGGGTDTQYF. The chain combines TRBV7-3 with TRBJ2-3; 9 positions agree with TRBD2. CDR3 size: 16 residues. CDR1 is SGHTA and CDR2 is FQGTGA in the germline V gene. Trimming took 5 bases from V and 1 from J; bases not matched to a gene: 7.